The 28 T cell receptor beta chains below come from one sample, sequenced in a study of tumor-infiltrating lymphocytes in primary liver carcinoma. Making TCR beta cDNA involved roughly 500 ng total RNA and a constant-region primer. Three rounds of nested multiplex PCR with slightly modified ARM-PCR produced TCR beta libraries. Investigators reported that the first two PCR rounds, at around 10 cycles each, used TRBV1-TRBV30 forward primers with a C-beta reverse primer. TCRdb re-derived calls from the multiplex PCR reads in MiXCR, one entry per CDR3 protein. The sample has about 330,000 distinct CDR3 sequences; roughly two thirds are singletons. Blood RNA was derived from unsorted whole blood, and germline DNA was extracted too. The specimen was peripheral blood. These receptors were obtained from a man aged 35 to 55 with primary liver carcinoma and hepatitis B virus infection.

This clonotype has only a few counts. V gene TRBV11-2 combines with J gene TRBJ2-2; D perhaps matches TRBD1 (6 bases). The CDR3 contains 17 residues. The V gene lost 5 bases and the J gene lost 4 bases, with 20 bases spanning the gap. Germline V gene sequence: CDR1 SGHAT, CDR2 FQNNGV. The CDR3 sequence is CASSQPGHRTSTGELFF. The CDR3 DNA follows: TGTGCCAGCAGCCAGCCGGGACACCGTACGAGCACCGGGGAGCTGTTTTTT.

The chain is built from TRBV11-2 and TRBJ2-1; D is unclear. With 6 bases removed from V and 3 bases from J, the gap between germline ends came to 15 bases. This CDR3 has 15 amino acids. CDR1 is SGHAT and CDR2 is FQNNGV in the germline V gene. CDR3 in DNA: TGTGCCAGCAGGTTGGAACACGGTCTCTACAATGAGCAGTTCTTC. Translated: CASRLEHGLYNEQFF.

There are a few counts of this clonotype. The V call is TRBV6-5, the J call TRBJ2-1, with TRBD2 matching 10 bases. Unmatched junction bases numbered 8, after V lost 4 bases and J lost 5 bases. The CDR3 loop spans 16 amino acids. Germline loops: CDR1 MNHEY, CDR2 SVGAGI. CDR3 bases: TGTGCCAGCAGTTCGTCCGGGACTAGCGCCAACAATGAGCAGTTCTTC. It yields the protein CASSSSGTSANNEQFF.

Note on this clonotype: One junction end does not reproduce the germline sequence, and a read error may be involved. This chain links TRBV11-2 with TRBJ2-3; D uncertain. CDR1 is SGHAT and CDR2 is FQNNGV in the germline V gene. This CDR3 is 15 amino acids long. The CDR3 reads CANSLSDGITDTQYF. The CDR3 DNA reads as TGTGCCAACAGCTTATCCGACGGCATCACAGATACGCAGTATTTT.

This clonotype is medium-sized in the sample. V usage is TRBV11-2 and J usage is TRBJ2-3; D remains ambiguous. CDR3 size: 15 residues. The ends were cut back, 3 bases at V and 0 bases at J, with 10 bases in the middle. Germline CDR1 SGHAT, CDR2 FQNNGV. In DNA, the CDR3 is TGTGCCAGCAGCTTTCTCTCACCTAGCACAGATACGCAGTATTTT. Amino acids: CASSFLSPSTDTQYF.

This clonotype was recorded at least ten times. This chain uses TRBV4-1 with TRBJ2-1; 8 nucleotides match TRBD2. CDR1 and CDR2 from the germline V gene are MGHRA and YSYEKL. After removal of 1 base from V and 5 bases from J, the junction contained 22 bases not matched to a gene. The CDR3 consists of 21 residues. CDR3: CASSQVPLIPRAGGLDNEQFF. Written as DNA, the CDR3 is TGCGCCAGCAGCCAAGTCCCCCTGATCCCCAGGGCGGGAGGTTTGGACAATGAGCAGTTCTTC.

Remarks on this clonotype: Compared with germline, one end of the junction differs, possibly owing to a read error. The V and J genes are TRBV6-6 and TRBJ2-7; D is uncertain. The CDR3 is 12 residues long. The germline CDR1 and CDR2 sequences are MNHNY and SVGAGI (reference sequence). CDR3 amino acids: CANSYSTSEHYF. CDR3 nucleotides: TGTGCCAACAGTTACTCGACCAGCGAGCACTACTTC.

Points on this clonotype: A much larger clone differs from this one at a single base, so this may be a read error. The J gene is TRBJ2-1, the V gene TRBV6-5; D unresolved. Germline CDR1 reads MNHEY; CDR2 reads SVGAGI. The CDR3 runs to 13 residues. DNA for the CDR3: TGTGCCAGCAGCCTCAACCGAGGCCATGAGCAGTTATTC. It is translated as CASSLNRGHEQLF.

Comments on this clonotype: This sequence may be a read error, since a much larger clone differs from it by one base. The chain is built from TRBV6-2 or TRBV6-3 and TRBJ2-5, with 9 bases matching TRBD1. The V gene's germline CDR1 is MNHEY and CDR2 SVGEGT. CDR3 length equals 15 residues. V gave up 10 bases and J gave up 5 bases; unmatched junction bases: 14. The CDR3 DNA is TGTGCCAACACCCTAACCGGGACAGGGTTGGAGACCCAGTACTTC. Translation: CANTLTGTGLETQYF.

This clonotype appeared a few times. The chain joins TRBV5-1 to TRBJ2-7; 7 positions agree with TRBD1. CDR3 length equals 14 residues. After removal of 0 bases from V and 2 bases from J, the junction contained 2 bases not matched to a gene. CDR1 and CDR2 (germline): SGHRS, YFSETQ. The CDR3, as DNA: TGCGCCAGCAGCTTGGGGGACAGAGCCTACGAGCAGTACTTC. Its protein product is CASSLGDRAYEQYF.

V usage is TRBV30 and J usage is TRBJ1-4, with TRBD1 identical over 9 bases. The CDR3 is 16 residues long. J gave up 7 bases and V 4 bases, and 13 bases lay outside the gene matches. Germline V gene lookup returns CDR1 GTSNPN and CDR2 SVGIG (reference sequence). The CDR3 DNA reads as TGTGCCTGGACCCGGGGACAGGGCGGTGTTGGTGAAAAACTGTTTTTT. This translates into CAWTRGQGGVGEKLFF.

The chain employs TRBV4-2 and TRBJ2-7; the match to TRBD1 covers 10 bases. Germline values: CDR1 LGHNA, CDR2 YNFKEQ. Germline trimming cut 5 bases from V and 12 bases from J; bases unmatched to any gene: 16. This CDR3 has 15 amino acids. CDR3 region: CASSAPGQGTPGRYF. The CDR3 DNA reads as TGTGCCAGCAGCGCCCCGGGACAGGGGACCCCTGGGCGGTACTTC.

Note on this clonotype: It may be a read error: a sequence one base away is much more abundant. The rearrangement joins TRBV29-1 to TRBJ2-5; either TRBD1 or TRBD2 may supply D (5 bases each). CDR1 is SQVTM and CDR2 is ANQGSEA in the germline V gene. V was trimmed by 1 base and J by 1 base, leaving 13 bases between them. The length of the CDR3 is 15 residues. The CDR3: CSVEGGSPSQETQYF. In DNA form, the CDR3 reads TGCAGCGTTGAAGGGGGGAGCCCCTCCCAAGAGACCCAGTACTTC. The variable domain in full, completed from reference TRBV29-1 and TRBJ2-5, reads SAVISQKPSRDICQRGTSLTIQCQVDSQVTMMFWYRQQPGQSLTLIATANQGSEATYESGFVIDKFPISRPNLTFSTLTVSNMSPEDSSIYLCSVEGGSPSQETQYFGPGTRLLVL.

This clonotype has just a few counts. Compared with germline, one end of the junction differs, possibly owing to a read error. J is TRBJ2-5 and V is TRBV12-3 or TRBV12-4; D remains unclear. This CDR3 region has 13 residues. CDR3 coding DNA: TGTGCCAGGAGTTTACAGAGCCAAGAGACCCAGTACTTC. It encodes CARSLQSQETQYF.

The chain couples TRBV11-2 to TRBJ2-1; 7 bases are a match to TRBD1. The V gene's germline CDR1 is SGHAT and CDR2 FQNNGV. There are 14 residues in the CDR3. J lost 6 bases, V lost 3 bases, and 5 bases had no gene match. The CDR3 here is CASSFGTATNEQFF. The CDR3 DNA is TGTGCCAGCAGCTTTGGGACAGCCACCAATGAGCAGTTCTTC. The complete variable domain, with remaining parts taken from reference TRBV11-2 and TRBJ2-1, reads EAGVAQSPRYKIIEKRQSVAFWCNPISGHATLYWYQQILGQGPKLLIQFQNNGVVDDSQLPKDRFSAERLKGVDSTLKIQPAKLEDSAVYLCASSFGTATNEQFFGPGTRLTVL.

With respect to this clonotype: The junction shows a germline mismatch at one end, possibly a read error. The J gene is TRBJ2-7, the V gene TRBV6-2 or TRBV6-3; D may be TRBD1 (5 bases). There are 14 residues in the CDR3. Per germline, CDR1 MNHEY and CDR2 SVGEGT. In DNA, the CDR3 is TGTGCCAGCAGTTGGGGCTCGGACCCCTACGAGCAGTCCTTC. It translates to CASSWGSDPYEQSF.

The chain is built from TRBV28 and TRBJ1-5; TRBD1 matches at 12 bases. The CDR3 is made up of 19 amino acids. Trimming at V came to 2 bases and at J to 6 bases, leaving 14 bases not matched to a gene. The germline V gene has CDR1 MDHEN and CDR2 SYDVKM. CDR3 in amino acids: CASSLLRGTGGTLGQPQHF. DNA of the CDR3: TGTGCCAGCAGTTTACTGAGGGGGACAGGGGGCACATTGGGTCAGCCCCAGCATTTT.

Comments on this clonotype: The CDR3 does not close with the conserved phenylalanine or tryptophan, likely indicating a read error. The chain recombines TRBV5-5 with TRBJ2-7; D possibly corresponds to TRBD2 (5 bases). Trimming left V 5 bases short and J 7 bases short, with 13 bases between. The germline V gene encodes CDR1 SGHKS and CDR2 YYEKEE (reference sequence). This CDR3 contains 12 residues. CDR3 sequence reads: CASSRWTGEQYL. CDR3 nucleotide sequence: TGTGCCAGCAGTAGGTGGACGGGGGAGCAGTACCTC.

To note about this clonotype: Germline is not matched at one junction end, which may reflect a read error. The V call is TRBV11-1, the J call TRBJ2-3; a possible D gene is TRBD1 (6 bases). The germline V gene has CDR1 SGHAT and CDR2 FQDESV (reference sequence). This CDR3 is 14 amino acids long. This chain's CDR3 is CVSSIVIQGDTQYF. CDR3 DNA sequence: TGTGTCAGCAGCATAGTTATACAGGGAGATACGCAGTATTTT.

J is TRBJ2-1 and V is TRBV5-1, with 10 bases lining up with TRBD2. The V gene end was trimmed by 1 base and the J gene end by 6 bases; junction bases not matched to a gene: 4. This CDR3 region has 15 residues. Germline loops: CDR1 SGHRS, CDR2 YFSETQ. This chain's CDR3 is CASSLFGLAVNEQFF. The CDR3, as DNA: TGCGCCAGCAGCTTGTTTGGACTAGCGGTCAATGAGCAGTTCTTC.

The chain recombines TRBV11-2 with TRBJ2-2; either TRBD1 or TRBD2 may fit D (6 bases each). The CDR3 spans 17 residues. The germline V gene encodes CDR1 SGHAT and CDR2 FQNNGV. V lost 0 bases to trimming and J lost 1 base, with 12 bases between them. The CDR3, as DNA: TGTGCCAGCAGCTTAGACATCGGGGGCCGGAACACCGGGGAGCTGTTTTTT. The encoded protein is CASSLDIGGRNTGELFF.

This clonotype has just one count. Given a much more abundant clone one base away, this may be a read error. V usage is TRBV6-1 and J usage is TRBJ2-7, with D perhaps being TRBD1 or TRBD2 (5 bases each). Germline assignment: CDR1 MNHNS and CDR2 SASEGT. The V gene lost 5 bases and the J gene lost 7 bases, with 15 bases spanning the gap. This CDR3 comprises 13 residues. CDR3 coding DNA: TGTGCCAGCAGTCTCAGGGAGACGGGAGAGCAGTACTTC. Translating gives CASSLRETGEQYF.

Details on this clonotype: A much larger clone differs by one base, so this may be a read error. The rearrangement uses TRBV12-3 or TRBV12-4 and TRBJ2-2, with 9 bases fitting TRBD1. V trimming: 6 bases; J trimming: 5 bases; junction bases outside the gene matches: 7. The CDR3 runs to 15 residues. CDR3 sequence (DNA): TGTGCCAGCAGCATGGGACAGGGCGAAACCGGGGAGCTGTTTTTT. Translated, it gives CASSMGQGETGELFF.

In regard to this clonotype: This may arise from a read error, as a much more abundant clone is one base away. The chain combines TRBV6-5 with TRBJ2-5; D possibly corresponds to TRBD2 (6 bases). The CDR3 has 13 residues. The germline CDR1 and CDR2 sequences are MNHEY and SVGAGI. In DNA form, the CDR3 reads TGTGCCAACAGTCCTCCGGGGACTGAGACCCAGTACTTC. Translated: CANSPPGTETQYF.

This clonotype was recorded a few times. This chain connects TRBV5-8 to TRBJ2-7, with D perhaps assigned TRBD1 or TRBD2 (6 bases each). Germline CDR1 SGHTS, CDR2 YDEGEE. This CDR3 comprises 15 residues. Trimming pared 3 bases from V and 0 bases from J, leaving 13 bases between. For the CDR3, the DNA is TGTGCCAGCAGCTCGGACGGGGGCAGCTCCTACGAGCAGTACTTC. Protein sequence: CASSSDGGSSYEQYF.

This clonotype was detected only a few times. CDR3: CASSPVLAESSYNEQFF. DNA for the CDR3: TGTGCCAGCAGCCCGGTACTAGCAGAAAGCTCCTACAATGAGCAGTTCTTC. This chain links TRBV4-2 with TRBJ2-1; D might be TRBD2 (6 bases). This CDR3 spans 17 amino acids. V lost 4 bases and J lost 0, with 16 bases in between. CDR1 LGHNA and CDR2 YNFKEQ come from the germline V gene.

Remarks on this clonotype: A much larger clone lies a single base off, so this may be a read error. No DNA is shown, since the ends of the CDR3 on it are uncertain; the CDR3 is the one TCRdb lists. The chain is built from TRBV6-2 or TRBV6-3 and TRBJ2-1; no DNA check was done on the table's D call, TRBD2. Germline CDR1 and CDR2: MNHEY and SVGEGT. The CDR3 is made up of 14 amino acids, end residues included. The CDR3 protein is CASFPWALGTSEFF.

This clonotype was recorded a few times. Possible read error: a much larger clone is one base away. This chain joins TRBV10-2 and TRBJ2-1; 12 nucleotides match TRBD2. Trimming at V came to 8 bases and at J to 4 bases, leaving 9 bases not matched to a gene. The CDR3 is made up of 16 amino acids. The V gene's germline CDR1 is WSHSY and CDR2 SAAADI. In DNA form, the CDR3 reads TGCGCCAGCGAACCTTCCGGGACTAGCGGGTACAATGAGCAGTTCTTC. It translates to CASEPSGTSGYNEQFF.